The entry below gives a single TCR beta chain sequence along with its context. The sample is drawn from a study of blood T cell repertoires in COVID-19. Study-wide background: Acute and convalescent COVID-19 specimens originated in the United States, Italy and Spain. T cells, B-cell-depleted T cells, or PBMCs provided the cDNA or gDNA that served as material.

In the original workflow: Cell counts per sample came from amplifying reference gene primers. Profiling relied on immunoSEQ multiplex PCR, and the TCRdb table lists in-frame clones only, not all of them. Clonal size and the V and J genes are those of that table, whereas D and trimming came from the DNA. The sample records about 160,000 clones, 85% to 90% being singletons. Patients from Seattle were sampled longitudinally, starting during active infection. V was shortened by 0 bases and J by 4 bases, with 11 bases between the two germline ends. The germline CDR1 and CDR2 sequences are SQVTM and ANQGSEA. This CDR3 is 14 amino acids long.

V and J are TRBV29-1 and TRBJ2-3; unclear D gene. The sequence was obtained from a woman aged 70-85 years with COVID-19, enrolled during active disease. Sequencing was carried out using peripheral blood. In DNA, the CDR3 is TGCAGCGTTGAAGATCAGGATTGGGCAGATACGCAGTATTTT. It translates to CSVEDQDWADTQYF.